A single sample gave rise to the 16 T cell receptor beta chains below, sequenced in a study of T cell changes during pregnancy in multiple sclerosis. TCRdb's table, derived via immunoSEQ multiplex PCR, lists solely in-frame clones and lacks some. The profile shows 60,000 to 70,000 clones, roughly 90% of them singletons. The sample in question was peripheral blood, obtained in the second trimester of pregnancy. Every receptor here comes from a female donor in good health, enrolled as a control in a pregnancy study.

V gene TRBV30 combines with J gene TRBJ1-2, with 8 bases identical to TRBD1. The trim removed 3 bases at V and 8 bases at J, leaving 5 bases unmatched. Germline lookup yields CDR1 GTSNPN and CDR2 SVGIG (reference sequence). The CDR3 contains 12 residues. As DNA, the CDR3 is TGTGCCTGGAGCCAGGGGGCGGCGGGCTACACCTTC. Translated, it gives CAWSQGAAGYTF.

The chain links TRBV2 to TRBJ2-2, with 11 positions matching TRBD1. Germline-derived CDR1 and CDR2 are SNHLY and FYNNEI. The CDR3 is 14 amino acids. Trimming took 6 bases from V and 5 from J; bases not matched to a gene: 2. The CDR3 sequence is CASRGTGGTGELFF. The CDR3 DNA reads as TGTGCCAGCAGGGGGACAGGGGGGACCGGGGAGCTGTTTTTT.

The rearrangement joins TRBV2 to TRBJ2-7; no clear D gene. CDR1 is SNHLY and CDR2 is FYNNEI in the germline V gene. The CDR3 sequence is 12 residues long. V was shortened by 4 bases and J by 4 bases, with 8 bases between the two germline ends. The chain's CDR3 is CASSVPNYEQYF. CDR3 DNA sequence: TGTGCCAGCAGTGTCCCCAATTACGAGCAGTACTTC.

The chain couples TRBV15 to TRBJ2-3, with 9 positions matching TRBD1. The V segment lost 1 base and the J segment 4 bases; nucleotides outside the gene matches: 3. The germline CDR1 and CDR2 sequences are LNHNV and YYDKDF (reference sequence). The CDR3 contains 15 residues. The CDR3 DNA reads TGTGCCACCAGCAGAGCGACAGGGGGGGCAGATACGCAGTATTTT. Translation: CATSRATGGADTQYF.

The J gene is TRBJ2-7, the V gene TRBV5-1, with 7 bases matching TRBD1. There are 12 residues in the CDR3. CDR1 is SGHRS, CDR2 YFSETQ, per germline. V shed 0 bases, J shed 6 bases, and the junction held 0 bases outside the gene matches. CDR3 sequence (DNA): TGCGCCAGCAGCTTGGAGGGGGCCGAGCAGTACTTC. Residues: CASSLEGAEQYF.

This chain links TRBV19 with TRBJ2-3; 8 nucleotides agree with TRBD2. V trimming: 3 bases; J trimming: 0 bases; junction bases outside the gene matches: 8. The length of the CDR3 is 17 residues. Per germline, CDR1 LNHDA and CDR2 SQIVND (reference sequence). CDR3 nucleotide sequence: TGTGCCAGTAGTATCATCAGCGGGGGATCCAGCACAGATACGCAGTATTTT. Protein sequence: CASSIISGGSSTDTQYF.

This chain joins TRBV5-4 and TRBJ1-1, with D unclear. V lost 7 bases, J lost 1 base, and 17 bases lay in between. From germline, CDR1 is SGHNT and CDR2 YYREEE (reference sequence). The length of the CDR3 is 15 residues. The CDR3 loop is CASSSTTRANTEAFF. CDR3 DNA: TGTGCCAGCTCGTCCACCACGAGGGCGAACACTGAAGCTTTCTTT.

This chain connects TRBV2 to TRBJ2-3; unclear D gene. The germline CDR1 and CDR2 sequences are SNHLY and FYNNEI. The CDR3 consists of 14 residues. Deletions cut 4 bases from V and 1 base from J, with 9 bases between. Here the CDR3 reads CASSANGGTDTQYF. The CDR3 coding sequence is TGTGCCAGCAGTGCGAACGGAGGCACAGATACGCAGTATTTT.

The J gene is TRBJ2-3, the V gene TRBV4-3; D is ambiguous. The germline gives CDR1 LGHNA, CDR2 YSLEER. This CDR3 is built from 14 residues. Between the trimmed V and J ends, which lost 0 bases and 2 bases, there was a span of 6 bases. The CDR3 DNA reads TGCGCCAGCAGCCAAGACCTAAACACAGATACGCAGTATTTT. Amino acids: CASSQDLNTDTQYF.

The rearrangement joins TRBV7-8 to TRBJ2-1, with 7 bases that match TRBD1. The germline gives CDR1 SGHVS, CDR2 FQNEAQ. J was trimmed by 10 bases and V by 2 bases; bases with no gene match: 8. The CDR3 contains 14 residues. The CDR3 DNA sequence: TGTGCCAGCAGCTTATCTACGGGACAGAAGGAGCAGTTCTTC. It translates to CASSLSTGQKEQFF.

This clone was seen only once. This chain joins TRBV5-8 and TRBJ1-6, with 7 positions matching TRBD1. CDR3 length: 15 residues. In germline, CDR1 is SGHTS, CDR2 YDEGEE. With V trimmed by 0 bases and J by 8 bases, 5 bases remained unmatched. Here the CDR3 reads CASSLEQGYYSPLHF. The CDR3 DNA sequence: TGTGCCAGCAGCTTGGAACAGGGGTATTATTCACCCCTCCACTTT.

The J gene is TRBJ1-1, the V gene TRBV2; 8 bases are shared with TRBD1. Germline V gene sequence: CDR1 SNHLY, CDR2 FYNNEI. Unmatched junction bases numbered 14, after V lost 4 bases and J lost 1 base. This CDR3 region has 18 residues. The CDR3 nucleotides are TGTGCCAGCAGTGGAGCTAGGACAGGGTCCTATTCGAACACTGAAGCTTTCTTT. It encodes CASSGARTGSYSNTEAFF.

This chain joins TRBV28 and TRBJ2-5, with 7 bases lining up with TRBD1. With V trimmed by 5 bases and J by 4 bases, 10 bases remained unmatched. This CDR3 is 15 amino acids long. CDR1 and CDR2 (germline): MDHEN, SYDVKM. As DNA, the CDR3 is TGTGCCAGCAGTCTTACGCGAGAGGGGGCAGAGACCCAGTACTTC. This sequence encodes CASSLTREGAETQYF.

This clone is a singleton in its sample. In DNA form, the CDR3 reads TGTGCCTGGAGTGGATTCGATAACGAGGGCCTCGGGGGGCGATACAATGAGCAGTTCTTC. It translates to CAWSGFDNEGLGGRYNEQFF. V and J are TRBV30 and TRBJ2-1; D is perhaps TRBD2 (7 bases). Germline CDR1 is GTSNPN and CDR2 is SVGIG (reference sequence). The CDR3 runs to 20 residues. V was cut by 1 base and J by 4 bases, with 29 bases left in between.

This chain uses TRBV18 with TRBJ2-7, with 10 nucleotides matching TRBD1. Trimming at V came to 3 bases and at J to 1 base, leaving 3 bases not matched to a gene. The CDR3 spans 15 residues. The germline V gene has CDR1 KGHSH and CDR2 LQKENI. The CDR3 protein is CASSPTGQGSYEQYF. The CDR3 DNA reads TGTGCCAGCTCACCCACGGGACAGGGGTCCTACGAGCAGTACTTC.

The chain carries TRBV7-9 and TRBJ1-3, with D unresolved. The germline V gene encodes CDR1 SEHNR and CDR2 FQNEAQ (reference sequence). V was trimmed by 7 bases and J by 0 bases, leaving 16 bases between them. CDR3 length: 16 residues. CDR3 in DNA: TGTGCCAGCACCAACCTAGGCGGAAGCTCTGGAAACACCATATATTTT. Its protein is CASTNLGGSSGNTIYF.